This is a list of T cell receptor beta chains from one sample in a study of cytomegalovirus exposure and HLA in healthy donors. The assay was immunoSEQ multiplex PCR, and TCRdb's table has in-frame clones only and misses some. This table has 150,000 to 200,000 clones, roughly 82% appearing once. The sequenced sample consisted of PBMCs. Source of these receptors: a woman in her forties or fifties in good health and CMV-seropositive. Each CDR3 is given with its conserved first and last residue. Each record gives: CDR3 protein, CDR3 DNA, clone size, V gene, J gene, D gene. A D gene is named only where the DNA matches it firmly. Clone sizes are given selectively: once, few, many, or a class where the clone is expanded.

CASSLGREVDGYTF	TGCGCCAGCAGCTTAGGCAGGGAGGTGGACGGCTACACCTTC	-	TRBV5-1	TRBJ1-2	-
CASSGDQPQHF	TGTGCCAGCAGTGGCGATCAGCCCCAGCATTTT	few	TRBV2	TRBJ1-5	-
CASSQHSDQPQHF	TGTGCCAGCAGCCAACACAGTGATCAGCCCCAGCATTTT	-	TRBV7-9	TRBJ1-5	-
CASSLEGYGYTF	TGTGCCAGCAGCTTGGAGGGGTATGGCTACACCTTC	few	TRBV5-4	TRBJ1-2	-
CASSLLAGGHNEQFF	TGTGCCAGCAGCTTACTAGCGGGGGGACACAATGAGCAGTTCTTC	-	TRBV7-3	TRBJ2-1	TRBD2
CASSRGGGQFGEQFF	TGTGCCAGCAGCCGGGGCGGGGGGCAATTCGGAGAGCAGTTCTTC	few	TRBV4-2	TRBJ2-1	TRBD2
CASSPRSRGEQFF	TGTGCCAGCAGCCCCCGGTCTCGGGGGGAGCAGTTCTTC	-	TRBV9	TRBJ2-1	-
CASSLDRTQTQYF	TGTGCCAGCAGCCTGGACAGGACGCAGACCCAGTACTTC	-	TRBV7-8	TRBJ2-5	TRBD1
CASRRGAACEAFF	TGTGCCAGCAGGCGCGGGGCAGCGTGTGAAGCTTTCTTT	-	TRBV25-1	TRBJ1-1	-
CASSLAFQGNTIYF	TGTGCCAGCAGCTTAGCATTCCAAGGAAACACCATATATTTT	-	TRBV7-2	TRBJ1-3	-
CASSPNRGLSQETQYF	TGCGCCAGCAGCCCGAACAGGGGGCTAAGCCAAGAGACCCAGTACTTC	-	TRBV5-1	TRBJ2-5	TRBD1